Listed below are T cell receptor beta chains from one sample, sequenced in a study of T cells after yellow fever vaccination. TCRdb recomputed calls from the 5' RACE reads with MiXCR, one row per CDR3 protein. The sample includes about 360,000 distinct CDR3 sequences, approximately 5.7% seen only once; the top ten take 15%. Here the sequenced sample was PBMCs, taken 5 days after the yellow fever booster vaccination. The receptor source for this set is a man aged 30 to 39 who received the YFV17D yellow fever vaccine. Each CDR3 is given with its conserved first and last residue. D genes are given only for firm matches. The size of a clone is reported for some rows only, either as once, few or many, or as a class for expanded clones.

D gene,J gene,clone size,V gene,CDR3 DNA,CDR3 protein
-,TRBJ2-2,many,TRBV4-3,TGCGCCAGCAGCCAAGTGATCCTGGGGGGGGAGCTGTTTTTT,CASSQVILGGELFF
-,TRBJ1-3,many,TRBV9,TGTGCCAGCAGCGTAGTGGGGGCTATTGGAAACACCATATATTTT,CASSVVGAIGNTIYF
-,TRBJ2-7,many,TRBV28,TGTGCCAGCAGTGCCCCCGGGACGGAATCCTACGAGCAGTACTTC,CASSAPGTESYEQYF
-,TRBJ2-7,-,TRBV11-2,TGTGCCAGCTTGAAGCCGGGTCGACCACCCTACGAGCAGTACTTC,CASLKPGRPPYEQYF
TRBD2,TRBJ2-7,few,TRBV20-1,TGCAGTGCGGCGGGAGGGCCAGGGGAGCAGTACTTC,CSAAGGPGEQYF
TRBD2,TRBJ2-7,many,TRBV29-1,TGCAGCGTTGAAACTAGCGGGGGCGAGCAGTACTTC,CSVETSGGEQYF
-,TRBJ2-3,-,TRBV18,TGTGCCAGCTCACCACCCCCCGGGAGAGGCGTGGCAGATACGCAGTATTTT,CASSPPPGRGVADTQYF
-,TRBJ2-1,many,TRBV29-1,TGCAGCGTTGGCTACTCATCTTACTCCTACAATGAGCAGTTCTTC,CSVGYSSYSYNEQFF
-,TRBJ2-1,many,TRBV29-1,TGCAGCGCGGAGACTCCTGAGCAGTTCTTC,CSAETPEQFF
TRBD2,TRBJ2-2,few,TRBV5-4,TGTGCCAGCAGCTTGGGGACTAGCGTCGCCGGGGAGCTGTTTTTT,CASSLGTSVAGELFF
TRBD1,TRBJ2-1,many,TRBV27,TGTGCCAGCAGTATTACAGGGGAATCCAGAGATGGTGAGCAGTTCTTC,CASSITGESRDGEQFF
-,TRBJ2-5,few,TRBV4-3,TGCGCCAGCAGCCCTCAGGGAAGGCGAGAGACCCAGTACTTC,CASSPQGRRETQYF
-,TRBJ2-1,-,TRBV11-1,TGTGCCAGCAGCTCGACTAGTTATGAGCAGTTCTTC,CASSSTSYEQFF
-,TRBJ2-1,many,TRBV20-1,TGCAGTGCTAGAGACGCCGGCCTACTCGACAATGAGCAGTTCTTC,CSARDAGLLDNEQFF
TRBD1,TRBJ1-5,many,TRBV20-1,TGCAGTGCTAAAGGGACAGCGAACCAGCCCCAGCATTTT,CSAKGTANQPQHF
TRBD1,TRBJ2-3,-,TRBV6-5,TGTGCCAGCAGCCCCGGGACAGTCACCAATACGCAGTATTTT,CASSPGTVTNTQYF
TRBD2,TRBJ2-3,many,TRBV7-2,TGTGCCAGCAGCCGTAGCGGGAGGGCAGGCACAGATACGCAGTATTTT,CASSRSGRAGTDTQYF
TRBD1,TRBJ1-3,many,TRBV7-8,TGTGCCAGCAGTCGAACAGGGGGCAGGAACACCATATATTTT,CASSRTGGRNTIYF
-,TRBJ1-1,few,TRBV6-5,TGTGCCAGCAGTTACTCGGACAGTAACACTGAAGCTTTCTTT,CASSYSDSNTEAFF
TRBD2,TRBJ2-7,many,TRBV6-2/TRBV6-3,TGTGCCAGCAGTTACTCCCCGCCGGGGGGCTACGAGCAGTACTTC,CASSYSPPGGYEQYF
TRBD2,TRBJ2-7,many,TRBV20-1,TGCAGTGCTAGAGATCTTGGGGGGGGGTCTGCTTACGAGCAGTACTTC,CSARDLGGGSAYEQYF
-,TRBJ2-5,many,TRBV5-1,TGCGCCAGCATGGACCCAAACGGAGGCCAAGAGACCCAGTACTTC,CASMDPNGGQETQYF
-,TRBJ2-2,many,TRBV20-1,TGCAGTGCTCCGGGGCTCAGGGACACCGGGGAGCTGTTTTTT,CSAPGLRDTGELFF
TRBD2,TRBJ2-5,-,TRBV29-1,TGCAGCGTCGCCCCGGGACTAGCGGGAGATCGCCTCCAAGAGACCCAGTACTTC,CSVAPGLAGDRLQETQYF
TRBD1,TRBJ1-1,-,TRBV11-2,TGTGCCAGCAGCTGGGGGGACAGGGGGAACACTGAAGCTTTCTTT,CASSWGDRGNTEAFF
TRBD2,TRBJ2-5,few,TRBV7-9,TGTGCCAGCAGCTTAGATTTACTAGCGGGATCCCAAGAGACCCAGTACTTC,CASSLDLLAGSQETQYF
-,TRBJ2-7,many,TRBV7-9,TGTGCCAGCAGCGGAGCACAGGCTACCTACGAGCAGTACTTC,CASSGAQATYEQYF
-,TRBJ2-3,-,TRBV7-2,TGTGCCAGCAACTTAGCGACAAGCACAGATACGCAGTATTTT,CASNLATSTDTQYF
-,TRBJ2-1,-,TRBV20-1,TGCAGTGCTCCAGGACTGACTCCAGACAATGAGCAGTTCTTC,CSAPGLTPDNEQFF
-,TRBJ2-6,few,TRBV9,TGTGCCAGCAGCCACCACAGGGAAGGTGGGGCCAACGTCCTGACTTTC,CASSHHREGGANVLTF
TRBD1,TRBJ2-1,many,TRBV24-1,TGTGCCACCAGTAACAGGGGTAATGAGCAGTTCTTC,CATSNRGNEQFF
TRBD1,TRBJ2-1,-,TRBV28,TGTGCCAGCACCTGGACAGGGGGTTCATACAATGAGCAGTTCTTC,CASTWTGGSYNEQFF
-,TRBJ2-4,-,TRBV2,TGTGCCAGCAGTGACGGGGAGGGGGTCAAAAACATTCAGTACTTC,CASSDGEGVKNIQYF
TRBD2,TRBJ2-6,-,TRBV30,TGTGCCTGGAGCCTGGGACTATCCGGGGCCAACGTCCTGACTTTC,CAWSLGLSGANVLTF
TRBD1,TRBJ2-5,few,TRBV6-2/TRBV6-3,TGTGCCAGCAGTTCCGGGACAGGATCATGGGCCCAGTACTTC,CASSSGTGSWAQYF
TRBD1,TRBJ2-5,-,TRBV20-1,TGCAGTGCCTCGGGACAGGGCGGTGAGCAAGAGACCCAGTACTTC,CSASGQGGEQETQYF
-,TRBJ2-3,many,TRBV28,TGTGCCAGCAGTTTAATACAGGGCTCAGATACGCAGTATTTT,CASSLIQGSDTQYF
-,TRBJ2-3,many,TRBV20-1,TGCAGTGGCAACCTGCTGGATACGCAGTATTTT,CSGNLLDTQYF
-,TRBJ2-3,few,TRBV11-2,TGTGCCAGCAGCTTAGGGGGACTTTTATGGGGTCGGGATACGCAGTATTTT,CASSLGGLLWGRDTQYF
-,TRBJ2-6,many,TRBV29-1,TGCAGCGTTGAAGAACCCAGCTTCTCTGGGGCCAACGTCCTGACTTTC,CSVEEPSFSGANVLTF
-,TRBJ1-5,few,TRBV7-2,TGTGCCAGCAGCTTATTGGGGGTGGGTCAGCCCCAGCATTTT,CASSLLGVGQPQHF
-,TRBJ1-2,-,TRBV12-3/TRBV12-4,TGTGCCAGCAGCATTCAAGGGACCTATGGCTACACCTTC,CASSIQGTYGYTF
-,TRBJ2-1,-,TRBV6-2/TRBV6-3,TGTGCCATCCGGGACGGAGCTTCCTACAATGAGCAGTTCTTC,CAIRDGASYNEQFF
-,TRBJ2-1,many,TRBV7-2,TGTGCCAGCAGCTTAGTGGCGCTGAGCTCCTACAATGAGCAGTTCTTC,CASSLVALSSYNEQFF
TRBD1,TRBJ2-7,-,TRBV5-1,TGCGCCAGCAGCTTGGAGGGGGCATTATACGAGCAGTACTTC,CASSLEGALYEQYF
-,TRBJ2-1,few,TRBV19,TGTGCCAGTAGTATGGGTAAGGGCTCGGTCAATGAGCAGTTCTTC,CASSMGKGSVNEQFF
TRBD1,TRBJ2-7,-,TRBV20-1,TGCAGTGCCAGGACAGGGGGTTCCTACGAGCAGTACTTC,CSARTGGSYEQYF
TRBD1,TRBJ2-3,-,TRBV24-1,TGTGCCACCAGTGACCGGGACAGGAGCACAGATACGCAGTATTTT,CATSDRDRSTDTQYF
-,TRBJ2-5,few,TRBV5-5,TGTGCCAGCAGCCCGCGCCTGGATCAAGAGACCCAGTACTTC,CASSPRLDQETQYF
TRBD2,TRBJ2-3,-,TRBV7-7,TGTGCTAGCAGCTCTCGTCCGGGCGGGAGCCCAGATACGCAGTATTTT,CASSSRPGGSPDTQYF
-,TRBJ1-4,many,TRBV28,TGTGCCAGCAGAGAACAGGGCAGCGAAAAACTGTTTTTT,CASREQGSEKLFF
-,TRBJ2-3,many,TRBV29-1,TGCAGCGTTGAGGGATTTAGCGGAAGCACAGATACGCAGTATTTT,CSVEGFSGSTDTQYF
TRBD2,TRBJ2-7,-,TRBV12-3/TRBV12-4,TGTGCCAGCAGTTCTAGCGGGAGCCACGAGCAGTACTTC,CASSSSGSHEQYF
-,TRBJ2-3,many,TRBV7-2,TGTGCCAGCAGCTTAGAGCGGTTGGATACGCAGTATTTT,CASSLERLDTQYF
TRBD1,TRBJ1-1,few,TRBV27,TGTGCCAGCAGTTTGTCCCTACAGGGGGCGACTGAAGCTTTCTTT,CASSLSLQGATEAFF
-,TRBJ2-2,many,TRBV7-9,TGTGCCAGCACCCAGGACTTCAGGGAGCTGTTTTTT,CASTQDFRELFF